A single sample gave rise to the 18 T cell receptor beta chains below, sequenced in a study of blood T cell repertoires in COVID-19. Profiling relied on immunoSEQ multiplex PCR, and the TCRdb table lists in-frame clones only, not all of them. The repertoire holds 650,000 to 800,000 clones, with 70% to 90% as singletons. Sequenced sample: peripheral blood. The receptor source for this set is a young woman with acute or convalescent COVID-19.

The CDR3 region has the DNA TGTGCCTGGAGTGTAGGGGCACCGGGACAGGGAGATACGCAGTATTTT. Protein: CAWSVGAPGQGDTQYF. V usage is TRBV30 and J usage is TRBJ2-3; TRBD1 aligns across 9 bases. This CDR3 is 16 amino acids long. V was clipped by 0 bases and J by 5 bases; unmatched bases: 9. Germline CDR1 and CDR2: GTSNPN and SVGIG (reference sequence). The variable domain in full, completed from reference TRBV30 and TRBJ2-3, reads SQTIHQWPATLVQPVGSPLSLECTVEGTSNPNLYWYRQAAGRGLQLLFYSVGIGQISSEVPQNLSASRPQDRQFILSSKKLLLSDSGFYLCAWSVGAPGQGDTQYFGPGTRLTVL.

J is TRBJ2-3 and V is TRBV19, with 7 bases fitting TRBD1. The CDR3 covers 16 residues. The V gene's germline CDR1 is LNHDA and CDR2 SQIVND (reference sequence). The trim removed 3 bases at V and 2 bases at J, leaving 8 bases unmatched. For the CDR3, the DNA is TGTGCCAGTAGTATTGGGGGACAGAGATACACAGATACGCAGTATTTT. Protein sequence: CASSIGGQRYTDTQYF.

As concerns this clone: Other DNA sequences in the sample encode the same CDR3. The rearrangement joins TRBV30 to TRBJ2-3, with no clear D. V gave up 0 bases and J gave up 1 base, with 5 bases separating them. The CDR3 spans 13 residues. Germline V lookup: CDR1 GTSNPN, CDR2 SVGIG (reference sequence). This CDR3 reads CAWSVRGTDTQYF. In DNA form, the CDR3 reads TGTGCCTGGAGTGTACGGGGCACAGATACGCAGTATTTT.

The V gene is TRBV4-1, the J gene TRBJ2-7, with D possibly matching TRBD1 (7 bases). The V end was cut by 2 bases, the J end by 0 bases, with 20 bases between. The germline gives CDR1 MGHRA, CDR2 YSYEKL. The CDR3 loop spans 18 amino acids. The CDR3 sequence: CASSQTPPAGGSSYEQYF. Written as DNA, the CDR3 is TGCGCCAGCAGCCAAACCCCCCCCGCAGGGGGGAGCTCCTACGAGCAGTACTTC.

The chain links TRBV3-1 (or the pseudogene TRBV3-2) to TRBJ1-2, with 8 positions matching TRBD1. The length of the CDR3 is 14 residues. Trimming took 4 bases from V and 6 from J; bases not matched to a gene: 7. Germline loops: CDR1 LGHDT, CDR2 YNNKEL (reference sequence). CDR3 region: CASSPPRDRNGYTF. The CDR3 coding sequence is TGTGCCAGCAGCCCCCCCCGGGACAGGAATGGCTACACCTTC.

The rearrangement links TRBV28 to TRBJ1-5, with TRBD1 identical over 8 bases. This CDR3 comprises 14 residues. The germline V gene has CDR1 MDHEN and CDR2 SYDVKM. V lost 3 bases and J lost 7; bases outside the gene matches: 5. CDR3 coding DNA: TGTGCCAGCAGTTTGGACACAGGGGGGCAGCCCCAGCATTTT. Its translation: CASSLDTGGQPQHF.

The gene calls are TRBV4-1 and TRBJ2-7; D gene ambiguous. Germline V CDR1 and CDR2: MGHRA, YSYEKL. The CDR3 covers 14 residues. V was pared by 1 base and J by 4 bases, with 11 bases between. CDR3 nucleotides: TGCGCCAGCAGCCAAGTACCCTCCGAGTACGAGCAGTACTTC. Translated: CASSQVPSEYEQYF.

The chain links TRBV4-3 to TRBJ2-5; 7 nucleotides align to TRBD2. Germline V gives CDR1 LGHNA, CDR2 YSLEER. The CDR3 contains 12 residues. With 3 bases clipped from V and 5 bases from J, the junction kept 0 bases outside the gene matches. The CDR3 bases are TGCGCCAGCAGCCAGGGGGGGGAGACCCAGTACTTC. Amino acid sequence: CASSQGGETQYF.

The chain has TRBV28 and TRBJ2-7; D is perhaps TRBD2 (7 bases). Germline V gene lookup returns CDR1 MDHEN and CDR2 SYDVKM. The CDR3 runs to 14 residues. V was clipped by 4 bases and J by 0 bases, with 10 bases between them. CDR3 loop: CASSWGGPSYEQYF. The CDR3 nucleotides read TGTGCCAGCAGTTGGGGGGGGCCCTCCTACGAGCAGTACTTC.

The chain links TRBV9 to TRBJ1-2; D is undetermined. The CDR3 spans 14 residues. CDR1 SGDLS and CDR2 YYNGEE come from the germline V gene. Deletions cut 6 bases from V and 1 base from J, with 13 bases between. CDR3 DNA sequence: TGTGCCAGCACCCCAGAGGGCTTTAACTATGGCTACACCTTC. This gives the protein CASTPEGFNYGYTF.

This chain connects TRBV21-1 to TRBJ2-7; the table's D call TRBD2 went unverified against the DNA. TRBV21-1 is termed a pseudogene. There are 16 residues in the CDR3. CDR3: CASSKAGASDCYEQYF. The CDR3 nucleotides read TGTGCCAGCAGCAAAGCCGGGGCTAGCGATTGCTACGAGCAGTACTTC.

The chain combines TRBV5-8 with TRBJ1-5; possible D gene TRBD1, 5 bases. V lost 0 bases to trimming and J lost 2 bases, with 15 bases between them. Germline-derived CDR1 and CDR2 are SGHTS and YDEGEE. The CDR3 sequence is 17 residues long. CDR3 sequence (DNA): TGTGCCAGCAGCTTGGGGTTAGGGGAAAAGGGCAATCAGCCCCAGCATTTT. It encodes CASSLGLGEKGNQPQHF.

The gene calls are TRBV9 and TRBJ1-4, with D maybe TRBD1 (5 bases). The germline V gene has CDR1 SGDLS and CDR2 YYNGEE. V lost 0 bases and J lost 6, with 9 bases in between. The CDR3 extends over 14 amino acids. The CDR3 DNA follows: TGTGCCAGCAGCGTAGGTGACAGTTATGAAAAACTGTTTTTT. Its translation is CASSVGDSYEKLFF.

The chain couples TRBV5-8 to TRBJ2-2, with D possibly matching TRBD2 (6 bases). Trimming removed 5 bases from V and 4 bases from J, with 15 bases in between. Looked up from germline, CDR1 is SGHTS and CDR2 is YDEGEE. CDR3 length equals 15 residues. The CDR3 region has the DNA TGTGCCAGCAGGAAGCCGCGGAGGGGCACCGGGGAGCTGTTTTTT. Translation: CASRKPRRGTGELFF.

J is TRBJ2-3 and V is TRBV24-1; TRBD1 might be the D (6 bases). This CDR3 contains 14 residues. The germline V and J ends were trimmed by 0 bases and 3 bases, with 6 bases remaining between them. In germline, CDR1 is KGHDR, CDR2 SFDVKD. The CDR3 DNA sequence: TGTGCCACCAGTGATTTGCAGGGGACAGATACGCAGTATTTT. Amino acid sequence: CATSDLQGTDTQYF.

DNA for the CDR3: TGTGCCAGCAGTGTAGACAGGGATGAAAAACTGTTTTTT. Translating gives CASSVDRDEKLFF. The genes are TRBV2 and TRBJ1-4, with TRBD1 matching 7 bases. V lost 4 bases, J lost 6 bases, and 2 bases stayed unmatched. This CDR3 is built from 13 residues. Germline assignment: CDR1 SNHLY and CDR2 FYNNEI.

This chain joins TRBV5-1 and TRBJ2-1; possibly TRBD2 for D (6 bases). This CDR3 spans 14 amino acids. Germline V gene data show CDR1 as SGHRS and CDR2 as YFSETQ. Trimming took 2 bases from V and 3 from J, leaving 9 bases between them. The CDR3 protein is CASSFGGNYNEQFF. CDR3 nucleotides: TGCGCCAGCAGCTTCGGCGGGAACTACAATGAGCAGTTCTTC.

V usage is TRBV7-2 and J usage is TRBJ2-7; 8 nucleotides agree with TRBD2. The CDR3 covers 17 residues. Germline loops: CDR1 SGHTA, CDR2 FQGNSA. J was trimmed by 3 bases and V by 4 bases; bases with no gene match: 14. The CDR3 nucleotides are TGTGCCAGCAGCTCCGCTTCAATAGCGGGACCGATCTACGAGCAGTACTTC. This encodes CASSSASIAGPIYEQYF. Using reference TRBV7-2 and TRBJ2-7 for the parts outside the CDR3, the full variable domain is GAGVSQSPSNKVTEKGKDVELRCDPISGHTALYWYRQSLGQGLEFLIYFQGNSAPDKSGLPSDRFSAERTGGSVSTLTIQRTQQEDSAVYLCASSSASIAGPIYEQYFGPGTRLTVT.